This TCR beta chain emerged from a study of T cell repertoires in cytomegalovirus infection. Study as a whole: The authors relied on CMV epitopes, both recently identified HLA-C-restricted and well-studied HLA-B-restricted. It can be stated that public TCR beta signatures indicated CMV infection as well as a matching HLA type. Findings of the study overall: CMV-specific HLA-C-restricted TCR beta clonotypes dominated the ex vivo response. Summed public TCR beta family frequency identified CMV carriers bearing the relevant HLA.

The CDR3 length is 14 residues. V dropped 3 bases and J dropped 3 bases, with 12 bases sitting between them. The germline CDR1 and CDR2 sequences are SGHDN and FVKESK. On this clonotype: The antigen remains undetermined.

TCRdb analysed the reads with MiXCR anew, one entry per CDR3 protein. The sample includes approximately 120,000 distinct CDR3 sequences, roughly 30% seen only once; the top ten take roughly 77%. The material was CD8+ T cells from cultured PBMCs, obtained from culture after CMV antigen stimulation. V usage is TRBV14 and J usage is TRBJ2-7; D is unresolved. The source of this sequence is a human donor in good health (CMV status not recorded). Some clones in this sample may be carry-over from other donors' samples. DNA for the CDR3: TGTGCCAGCAGCCAGCCAGGAGTGGACTACGAGCAGTACTTC. This codes for CASSQPGVDYEQYF.